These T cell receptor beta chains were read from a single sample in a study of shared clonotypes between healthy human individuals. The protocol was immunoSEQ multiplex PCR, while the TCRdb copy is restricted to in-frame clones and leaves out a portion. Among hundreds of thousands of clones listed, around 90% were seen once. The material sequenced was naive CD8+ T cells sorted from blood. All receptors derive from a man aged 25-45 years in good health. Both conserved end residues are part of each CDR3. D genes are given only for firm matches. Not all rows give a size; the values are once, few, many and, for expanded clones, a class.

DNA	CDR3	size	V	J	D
TGTGCCAGCAGCGCCCGACTCGGCAATCAGCCCCAGCATTTT	CASSARLGNQPQHF	NA	TRBV7-6	TRBJ1-5	NA
TGTGCCAGCAGCTCGATAGCCAAGAGCTCCTACGAGCAGTACTTC	CASSSIAKSSYEQYF	NA	TRBV7-9	TRBJ2-7	NA
TGCGCCAGCAGCCAAGACAGAGGGGGAGACAGGGGTTACGAGCAGTACTTC	CASSQDRGGDRGYEQYF	NA	TRBV4-1	TRBJ2-7	TRBD1
TGCGCCAGCAGCCAAGCTCTAGCGGGGCCCTACGAGCAGTACTTC	CASSQALAGPYEQYF	once	TRBV4-1	TRBJ2-7	TRBD2
TGTGCCAGCTCCCGTTACGCAGTTGGGGTGGCGGGGGCGAACACTGAAGCTTTCTTT	CASSRYAVGVAGANTEAFF	NA	TRBV18	TRBJ1-1	NA
TGTGCCAGCAGCTTAGCGCGGACAGGCTTCAATCAGCCCCAGCATTTT	CASSLARTGFNQPQHF	NA	TRBV7-9	TRBJ1-5	TRBD1
TGTGCCAGCAGCTTAGATCAAGCCTACAATGAGCAGTTCTTC	CASSLDQAYNEQFF	NA	TRBV11-2	TRBJ2-1	NA
TGTGCCAGCTCACCCCCTGGAGGTCCAGGGAGTTACGAGCAGTACTTC	CASSPPGGPGSYEQYF	NA	TRBV18	TRBJ2-7	NA
TGTGCCAGCAGCCAGGCCGGAGCCTACAATGAGCAGTTCTTC	CASSQAGAYNEQFF	NA	TRBV14	TRBJ2-1	NA
TGTGCCAGCAGTGAACGGAGAACCGGGGAGCTGTTTTTT	CASSERRTGELFF	NA	TRBV27	TRBJ2-2	NA
TGTGCCAGCAGTTTAGTTGCGGGGGGGGGCAATGAGCAGTTCTTC	CASSLVAGGGNEQFF	NA	TRBV27	TRBJ2-1	TRBD2
TGTGCCAGCAGTAAGGACAGTTCAACTAATGAAAAACTGTTTTTT	CASSKDSSTNEKLFF	NA	TRBV6-5	TRBJ1-4	NA
TGTGCCAGCCGGGAGGGGACGGAATCCTACGAGCAGTACTTC	CASREGTESYEQYF	NA	TRBV28	TRBJ2-7	TRBD2
TGTGCCAGCAGTGAAGCGGGGGCCCGGCACGGGGAGCTGTTTTTT	CASSEAGARHGELFF	NA	TRBV2	TRBJ2-2	NA
TGTGCCAGCAGTTTTAGAGCCGGGACAAGCTATGGCTACACCTTC	CASSFRAGTSYGYTF	NA	TRBV27	TRBJ1-2	NA
TGTGCCAGCAGCACCGGACAGCCTGGTATAAGGTATTTT	CASSTGQPGIRYF	NA	TRBV7-9	TRBJ2-3	NA
TGTGCCATCAGTGTCGCGGACAACCCCTACGAGCAGTACTTC	CAISVADNPYEQYF	NA	TRBV10-3	TRBJ2-7	NA
TGTGCCAGCAGTTACTCGTGGACGGACGAGCAGTACTTC	CASSYSWTDEQYF	NA	TRBV6-5	TRBJ2-7	NA
TGTGCCAGCAGCCCCAGCGTGGGCCCACCGGGTGAGCAGTTCTTC	CASSPSVGPPGEQFF	NA	TRBV7-9	TRBJ2-1	NA
TGCGCCAGCAGCTTGGAGCCGTGGGAGGGCCAGCCCACCTACGAGCAGTACTTC	CASSLEPWEGQPTYEQYF	NA	TRBV5-1	TRBJ2-7	TRBD2
TGTGCCAGCAGCTTCCAAGCGGGAGCTCCCTACGAGCAGTACTTC	CASSFQAGAPYEQYF	NA	TRBV5-4	TRBJ2-7	TRBD2
TGTGCCAGCAGCGGGAGCTACTCCTACAATGAGCAGTTCTTC	CASSGSYSYNEQFF	NA	TRBV6-5	TRBJ2-1	NA
TGTGCCAGCAGCTTATTTCCGGGAAACTCCTACGAGCAGTACTTC	CASSLFPGNSYEQYF	NA	TRBV7-3	TRBJ2-7	NA
TGTGCCAGCAGCTTGGTGGGCGGGAGCACAGATACGCAGTATTTT	CASSLVGGSTDTQYF	NA	TRBV5-4	TRBJ2-3	NA
TGTGCCAGCAGTTTGGGTCAGGGTAGTCGTGAAAAACTGTTTTTT	CASSLGQGSREKLFF	NA	TRBV6-5	TRBJ1-4	NA
TGTGCCGGAGAAAGGGGCGGCGAGCAGTACTTC	CAGERGGEQYF	NA	TRBV9	TRBJ2-7	NA
TGCGCCAGCAGCCCGGGGACTAGCGGAAGCACAGATACGCAGTATTTT	CASSPGTSGSTDTQYF	NA	TRBV5-1	TRBJ2-3	TRBD2
TGCAGCTTCGAGTTAATAACGATGAGCACAGATACGCAGTATTTT	CSFELITMSTDTQYF	NA	TRBV29-1	TRBJ2-3	NA
TGTGCCAGCAGCACGGGGTGGACCCTGGGGGCCAAAAACATTCAGTACTTC	CASSTGWTLGAKNIQYF	NA	TRBV5-8	TRBJ2-4	NA
TGTGCCAGCAGTGAACGTATGGGCGCAAGCTACGAGCAGTACTTC	CASSERMGASYEQYF	NA	TRBV6-1	TRBJ2-7	NA
TGTGCCAGCAGCCGAACAGCGAACACTGAAGCTTTCTTT	CASSRTANTEAFF	NA	TRBV7-7	TRBJ1-1	NA
TGTGCCAGCAGCTTGGCTCCCGGGGGCACTGAAGCTTTCTTT	CASSLAPGGTEAFF	NA	TRBV5-4	TRBJ1-1	NA
TGTGCCAGCAGCTTACGGGGGGACCCGGGACTAGCGGGAGGCCATCGGCAGTACTTC	CASSLRGDPGLAGGHRQYF	NA	TRBV7-9	TRBJ2-7	TRBD2
TGTGCCAGCAGCAGGGGACAGACGAACACCGGGGAGCTGTTTTTT	CASSRGQTNTGELFF	NA	TRBV5-6	TRBJ2-2	TRBD1
TGTGCCAGCAGCTTCCAGAGTACATATGGCTACACCTTC	CASSFQSTYGYTF	NA	TRBV7-8	TRBJ1-2	NA
TGTGCCAGCAGCTTTGGGGAGGTCACTGAAGCTTTCTTT	CASSFGEVTEAFF	few	TRBV5-6	TRBJ1-1	NA
TGCGCCAGCAGCTTTTACACTTTGGGGACTATTACCGGGGAGCTGTTTTTT	CASSFYTLGTITGELFF	NA	TRBV5-1	TRBJ2-2	TRBD2
TGTGCCAGCAGTCCTTGGGTAACAGATACGCAGTATTTT	CASSPWVTDTQYF	NA	TRBV6-6	TRBJ2-3	NA
TGCGCCAGCAGTGAGCTAGCGGGAGGTGGGGAGACCCAGTACTTC	CASSELAGGGETQYF	NA	TRBV10-2	TRBJ2-5	TRBD2
TGTGCCAGCAAGGACAGGCCGGCAACTAATGAAAAACTGTTTTTT	CASKDRPATNEKLFF	NA	TRBV27	TRBJ1-4	TRBD1
TGTGCCAGCAGCCCCCCCTCGGGGAGGGGGCCCTACAATGAGCAGTTCTTC	CASSPPSGRGPYNEQFF	NA	TRBV7-9	TRBJ2-1	NA
TGTGCCAGCAGCTTAGGACTAGCGGGAGTTACAGATACGCAGTATTTT	CASSLGLAGVTDTQYF	NA	TRBV7-9	TRBJ2-3	TRBD2
TGCAGCGTTGAAGTTAGTCACAGGGGGACTGAAGCTTTCTTT	CSVEVSHRGTEAFF	NA	TRBV29-1	TRBJ1-1	TRBD1
TGTGCCAGCAGTTTAAGTAGCACCTACGAGCAGTACTTC	CASSLSSTYEQYF	NA	TRBV27	TRBJ2-7	NA
TGTGCCAGCAGTTCCCTGCGGGGAGGGGTCTATGGCTACACCTTC	CASSSLRGGVYGYTF	NA	TRBV27	TRBJ1-2	NA
TGTGCCAGCAGCCGGGGGGGGCGGCCCCAGCATTTT	CASSRGGRPQHF	NA	TRBV7-9	TRBJ1-5	NA
TGTGCCAGTAACCGCCGGGAGGACAGCTCCTATAATTCACCCCTCCACTTT	CASNRREDSSYNSPLHF	once	TRBV19	TRBJ1-6	NA
TGCGCCAGCAGCTTAGGCGGAATGAACACTGAAGCTTTCTTT	CASSLGGMNTEAFF	NA	TRBV4-3	TRBJ1-1	NA
TGTGCCAGCAGCCTAGGCGCCGGGGAGCTGTTTTTT	CASSLGAGELFF	once	TRBV9	TRBJ2-2	NA
TGTGCCAGCAAAGACGGACAGAGCATTTCCTACGAGCAGTACTTC	CASKDGQSISYEQYF	NA	TRBV2	TRBJ2-7	NA
TGTGCCAGCAGCGCTGGGGACTCGGGATACGAGCAGTACTTC	CASSAGDSGYEQYF	NA	TRBV9	TRBJ2-7	NA
TGTGCCAGCAGCTCCGGGACAGGGGGCTATGAGCAGTTCTTC	CASSSGTGGYEQFF	NA	TRBV6-5	TRBJ2-1	TRBD1
TGTGCCAGCAGTTTGGGGCTTGGCTCCTACGAGCAGTACTTC	CASSLGLGSYEQYF	NA	TRBV28	TRBJ2-7	NA
TGTGCCAGCAGTCTGGGACATAGCCGCGAGCAGTACTTC	CASSLGHSREQYF	NA	TRBV27	TRBJ2-7	NA